Sequencing of this T cell receptor (beta chain) was carried out in a study of T-cell memory formation after mild COVID-19. Turning to the study itself: TCR clusters were mostly confined to one donor each.

This clonotype has just a few counts. This CDR3 has 14 residues. CDR1 and CDR2 (germline): MNHEY, SMNVEV (reference sequence). J was trimmed by 5 bases and V by 6 bases; bases with no gene match: 5. TCR alpha and TCR beta cDNA libraries with sample barcodes and UMIs came from 5'RACE using constant-segment primers. TCRdb redid the calling of the 5' RACE reads with MiXCR, one entry per CDR3 protein. The sample has around 200,000 distinct CDR3 sequences, under 12% seen once; the top ten hold approximately 3%. The origin of this receptor is a man younger than 30 who had mild COVID-19 (a few samples of this study predate the infection). Cell type and time point are not known. Sequencing used PBMCs or a T cell subset sorted from them (not recorded which). This chain joins TRBV27 and TRBJ1-5, with TRBD1 identical over 9 bases. The DNA of the CDR3 is TGTGCCAGCAGACCACAGGGGGCATATCAGCCCCAGCATTTT. Its protein is CASRPQGAYQPQHF.